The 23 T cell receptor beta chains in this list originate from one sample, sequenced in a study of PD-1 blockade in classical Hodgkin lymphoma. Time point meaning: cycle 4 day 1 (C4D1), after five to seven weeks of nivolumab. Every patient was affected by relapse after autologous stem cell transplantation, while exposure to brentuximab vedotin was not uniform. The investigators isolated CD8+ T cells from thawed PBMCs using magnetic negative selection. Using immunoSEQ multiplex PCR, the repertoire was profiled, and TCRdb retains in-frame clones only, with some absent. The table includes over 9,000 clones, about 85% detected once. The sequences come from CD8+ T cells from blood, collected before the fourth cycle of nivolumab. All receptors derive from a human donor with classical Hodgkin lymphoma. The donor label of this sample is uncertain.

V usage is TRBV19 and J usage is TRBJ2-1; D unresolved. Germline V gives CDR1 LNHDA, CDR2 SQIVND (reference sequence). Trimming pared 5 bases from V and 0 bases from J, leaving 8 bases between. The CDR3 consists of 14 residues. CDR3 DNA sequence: TGTGCCAGTAGTTGGCGGATCTCCTACAATGAGCAGTTCTTC. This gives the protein CASSWRISYNEQFF.

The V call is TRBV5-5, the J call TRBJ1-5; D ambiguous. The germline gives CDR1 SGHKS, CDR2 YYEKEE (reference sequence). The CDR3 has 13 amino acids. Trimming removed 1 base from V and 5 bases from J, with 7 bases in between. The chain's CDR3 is CASSLSDHQPQHF. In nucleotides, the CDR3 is TGTGCCAGCAGCTTGTCGGACCATCAGCCCCAGCATTTT.

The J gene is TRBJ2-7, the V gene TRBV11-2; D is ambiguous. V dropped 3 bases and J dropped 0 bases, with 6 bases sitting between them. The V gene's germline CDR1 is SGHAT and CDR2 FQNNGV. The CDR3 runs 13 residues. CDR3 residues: CASSLLSSYEQYF. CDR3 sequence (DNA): TGTGCCAGCAGCTTGTTGAGCTCCTACGAGCAGTACTTC.

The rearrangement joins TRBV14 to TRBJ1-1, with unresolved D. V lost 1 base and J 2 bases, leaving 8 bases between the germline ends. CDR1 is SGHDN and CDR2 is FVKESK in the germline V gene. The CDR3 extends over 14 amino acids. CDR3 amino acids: CASSQGAGNTEAFF. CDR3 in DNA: TGTGCCAGCAGCCAAGGTGCGGGTAACACTGAAGCTTTCTTT.

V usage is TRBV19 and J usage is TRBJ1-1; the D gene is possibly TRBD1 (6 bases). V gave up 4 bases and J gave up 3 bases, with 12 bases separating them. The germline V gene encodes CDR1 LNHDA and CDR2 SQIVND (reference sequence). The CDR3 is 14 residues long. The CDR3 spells CASSKGYRDTEAFF. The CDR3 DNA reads TGTGCCAGTAGTAAGGGATACAGGGACACTGAAGCTTTCTTT.

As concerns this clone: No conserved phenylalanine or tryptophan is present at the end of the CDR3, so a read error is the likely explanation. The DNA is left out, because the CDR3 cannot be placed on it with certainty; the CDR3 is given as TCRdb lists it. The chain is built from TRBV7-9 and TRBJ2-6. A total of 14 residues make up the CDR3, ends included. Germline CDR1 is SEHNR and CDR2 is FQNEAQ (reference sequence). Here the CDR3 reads CASSQTSYHDKVGL.

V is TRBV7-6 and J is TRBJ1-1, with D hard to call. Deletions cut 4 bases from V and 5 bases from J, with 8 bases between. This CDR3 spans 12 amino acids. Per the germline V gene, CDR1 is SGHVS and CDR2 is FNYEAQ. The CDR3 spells CASSSEATEAFF. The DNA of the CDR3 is TGTGCCAGCAGCTCGGAGGCGACTGAAGCTTTCTTT.

CDR3 in DNA: TGTGCCAGCAGCTTAATCAGCAATAGCGGGGGAGAGACCCAGTACTTC. Translating gives CASSLISNSGGETQYF. This chain joins TRBV7-9 and TRBJ2-5; 9 bases are shared with TRBD2. Germline CDR1 reads SEHNR; CDR2 reads FQNEAQ (reference sequence). J was trimmed by 4 bases and V by 2 bases; bases with no gene match: 8. The CDR3 has 16 residues.

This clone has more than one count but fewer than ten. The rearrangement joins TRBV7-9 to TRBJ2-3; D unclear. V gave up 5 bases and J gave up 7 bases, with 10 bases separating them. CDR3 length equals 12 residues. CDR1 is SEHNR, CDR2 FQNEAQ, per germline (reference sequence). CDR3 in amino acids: CASSPDLNTQYF. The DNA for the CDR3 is TGTGCCAGCAGCCCTGATCTTAATACGCAGTATTTT.

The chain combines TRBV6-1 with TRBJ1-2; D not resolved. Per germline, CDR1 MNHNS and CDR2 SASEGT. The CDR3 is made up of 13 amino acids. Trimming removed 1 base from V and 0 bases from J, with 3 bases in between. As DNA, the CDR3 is TGTGCCAGCAGTGAAGTCCCTAACTATGGCTACACCTTC. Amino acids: CASSEVPNYGYTF.

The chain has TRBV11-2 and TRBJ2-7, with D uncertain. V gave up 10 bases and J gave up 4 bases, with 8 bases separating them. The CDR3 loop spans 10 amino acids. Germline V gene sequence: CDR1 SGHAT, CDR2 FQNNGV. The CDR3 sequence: CATRIYEQYF. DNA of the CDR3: TGTGCCACCCGCATTTACGAGCAGTACTTC.

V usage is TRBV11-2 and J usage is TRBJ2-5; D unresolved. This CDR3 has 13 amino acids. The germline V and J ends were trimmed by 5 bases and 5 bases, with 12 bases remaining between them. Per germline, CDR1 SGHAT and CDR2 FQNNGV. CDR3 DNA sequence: TGTGCCAGCAGCCTGGGTCGGTATGAGACCCAGTACTTC. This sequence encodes CASSLGRYETQYF.

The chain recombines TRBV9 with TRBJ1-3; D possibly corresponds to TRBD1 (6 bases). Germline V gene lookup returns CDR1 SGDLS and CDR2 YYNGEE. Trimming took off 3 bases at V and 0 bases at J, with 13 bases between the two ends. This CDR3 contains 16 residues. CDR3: CASSGGQGPSGNTIYF. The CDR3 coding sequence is TGTGCCAGCAGCGGCGGCCAGGGGCCCTCTGGAAACACCATATATTTT.

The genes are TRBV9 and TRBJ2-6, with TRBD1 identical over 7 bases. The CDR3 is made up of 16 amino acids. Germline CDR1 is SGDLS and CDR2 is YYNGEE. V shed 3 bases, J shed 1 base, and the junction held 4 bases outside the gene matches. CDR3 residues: CASSETGVSGANVLTF. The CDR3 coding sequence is TGTGCCAGCAGCGAAACAGGGGTTTCTGGGGCCAACGTCCTGACTTTC.

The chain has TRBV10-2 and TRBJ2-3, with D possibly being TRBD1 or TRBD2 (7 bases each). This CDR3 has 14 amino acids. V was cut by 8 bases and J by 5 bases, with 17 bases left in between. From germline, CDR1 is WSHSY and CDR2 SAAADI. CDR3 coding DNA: TGCGCCAGCTCCAGGGGGAGGGCGGTAGATACGCAGTATTTT. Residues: CASSRGRAVDTQYF.

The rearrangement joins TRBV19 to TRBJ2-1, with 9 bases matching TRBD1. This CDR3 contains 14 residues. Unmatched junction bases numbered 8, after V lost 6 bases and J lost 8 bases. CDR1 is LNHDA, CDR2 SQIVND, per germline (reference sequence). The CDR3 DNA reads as TGTGCCAGTAGCCATGGGACAGGGAGCGATGAGCAGTTCTTC. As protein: CASSHGTGSDEQFF.

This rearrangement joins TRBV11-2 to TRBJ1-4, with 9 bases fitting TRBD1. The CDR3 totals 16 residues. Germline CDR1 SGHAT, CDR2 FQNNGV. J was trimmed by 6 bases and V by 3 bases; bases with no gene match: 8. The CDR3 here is CASSFITGGADEKLFF. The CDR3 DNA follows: TGTGCCAGCAGCTTCATCACAGGGGGCGCGGATGAAAAACTGTTTTTT. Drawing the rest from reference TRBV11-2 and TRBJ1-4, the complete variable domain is EAGVAQSPRYKIIEKRQSVAFWCNPISGHATLYWYQQILGQGPKLLIQFQNNGVVDDSQLPKDRFSAERLKGVDSTLKIQPAKLEDSAVYLCASSFITGGADEKLFFGSGTQLSVL.

The CDR3 protein is CASSLSQGNIQYF. CDR3 in DNA: TGTGCCAGCAGTTTAAGTCAGGGGAACATTCAGTACTTC. This chain joins TRBV28 and TRBJ2-4, with D maybe TRBD1 (6 bases). Trimming stripped 2 bases from V and 7 bases from J, with 9 bases between. This CDR3 region has 13 residues. CDR1 is MDHEN and CDR2 is SYDVKM in the germline V gene.

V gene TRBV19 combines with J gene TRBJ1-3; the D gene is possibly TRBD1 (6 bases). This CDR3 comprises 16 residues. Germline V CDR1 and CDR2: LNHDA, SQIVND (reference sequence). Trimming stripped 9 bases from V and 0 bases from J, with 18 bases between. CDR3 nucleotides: TGTGCCAGCGGACAGCCTGATCGAGGCTCTGGAAACACCATATATTTT. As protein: CASGQPDRGSGNTIYF. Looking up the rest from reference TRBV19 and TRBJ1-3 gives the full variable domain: DGGITQSPKYLFRKEGQNVTLSCEQNLNHDAMYWYRQDPGQGLRLIYYSQIVNDFQKGDIAEGYSVSREKKESFPLTVTSAQKNPTAFYLCASGQPDRGSGNTIYFGEGSWLTVV.

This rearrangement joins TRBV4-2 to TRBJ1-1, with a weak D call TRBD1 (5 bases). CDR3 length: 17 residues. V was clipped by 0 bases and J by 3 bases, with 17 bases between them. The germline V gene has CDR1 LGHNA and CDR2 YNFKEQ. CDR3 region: CASSQEIVGGIDTEAFF. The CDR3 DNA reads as TGTGCCAGCAGCCAAGAGATCGTTGGGGGTATCGACACTGAAGCTTTCTTT.

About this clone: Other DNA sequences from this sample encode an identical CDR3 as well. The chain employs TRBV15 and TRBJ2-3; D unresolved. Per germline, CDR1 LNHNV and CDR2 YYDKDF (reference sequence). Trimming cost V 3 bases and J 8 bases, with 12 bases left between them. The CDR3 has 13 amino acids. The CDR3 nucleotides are TGTGCCACCAGCAGGGACGGCTGGAGTACGCAGTATTTT. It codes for CATSRDGWSTQYF. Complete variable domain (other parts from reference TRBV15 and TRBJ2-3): DAMVIQNPRYQVTQFGKPVTLSCSQTLNHNVMYWYQQKSSQAPKLLFHYYDKDFNNEADTPDNFQSRRPNTSFCFLDIRSPGLGDTAMYLCATSRDGWSTQYFGPGTRLTVL.

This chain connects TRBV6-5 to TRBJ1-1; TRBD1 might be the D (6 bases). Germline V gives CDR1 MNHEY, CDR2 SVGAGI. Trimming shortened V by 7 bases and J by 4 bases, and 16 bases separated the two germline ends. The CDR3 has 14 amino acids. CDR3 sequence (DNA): TGTGCCAGCAACATCCAGGGGAGGGGCACTGAAGCTTTCTTT. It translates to CASNIQGRGTEAFF.

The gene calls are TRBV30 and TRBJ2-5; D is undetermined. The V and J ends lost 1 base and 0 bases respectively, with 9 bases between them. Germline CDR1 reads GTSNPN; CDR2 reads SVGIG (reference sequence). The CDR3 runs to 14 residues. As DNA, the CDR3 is TGTGCCTGGAGTGAGGACCACCACCAAGAGACCCAGTACTTC. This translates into CAWSEDHHQETQYF.